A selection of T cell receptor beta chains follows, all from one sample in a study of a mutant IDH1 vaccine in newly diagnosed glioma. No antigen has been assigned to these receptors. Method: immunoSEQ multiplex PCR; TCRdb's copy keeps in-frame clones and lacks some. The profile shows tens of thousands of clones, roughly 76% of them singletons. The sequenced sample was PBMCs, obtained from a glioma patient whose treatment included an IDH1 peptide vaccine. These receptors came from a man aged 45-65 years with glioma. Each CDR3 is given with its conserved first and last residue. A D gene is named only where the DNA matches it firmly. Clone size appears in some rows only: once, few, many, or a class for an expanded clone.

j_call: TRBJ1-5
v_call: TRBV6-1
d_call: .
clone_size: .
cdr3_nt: TGTGCCAGCAGTGGAGGAGGAAGCAATCAGCCCCAGCATTTT
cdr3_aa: CASSGGGSNQPQHF

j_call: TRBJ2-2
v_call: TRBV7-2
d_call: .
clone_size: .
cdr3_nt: TGTGCCAGCAGCCTACAACACCTCCGGGTCACGAACACCGGGGAGCTGTTTTTT
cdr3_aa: CASSLQHLRVTNTGELFF

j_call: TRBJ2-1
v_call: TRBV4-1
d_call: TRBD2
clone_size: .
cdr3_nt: TGCGCCAGCAGCCAAGATCGGGGCGGGAGCTCCTACAATGAGCAGTTCTTC
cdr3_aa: CASSQDRGGSSYNEQFF

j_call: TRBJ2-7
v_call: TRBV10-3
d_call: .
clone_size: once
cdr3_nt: TGTGCCATCACCAGACGACGATCCTTCGTGGACGAGCAGTACTTC
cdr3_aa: CAITRRRSFVDEQYF

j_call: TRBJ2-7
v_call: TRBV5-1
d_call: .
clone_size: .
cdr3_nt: TGCGCCAGCAGCTTGCAGGCTCAAAGCTCCTACGAGCAGTACTTC
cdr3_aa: CASSLQAQSSYEQYF

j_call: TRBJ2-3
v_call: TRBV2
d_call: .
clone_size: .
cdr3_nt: TGTGCCAGCAGTGTAACCAAACGGGATACGCAGTATTTT
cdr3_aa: CASSVTKRDTQYF

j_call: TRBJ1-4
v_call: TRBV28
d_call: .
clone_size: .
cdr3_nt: TGTGCCAGCAGGGGCAGCAATGAAAAACTGTTTTTT
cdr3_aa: CASRGSNEKLFF

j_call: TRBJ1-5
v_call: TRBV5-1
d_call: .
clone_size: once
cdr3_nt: TGCGCCAGCAGCTTGGATGGGTCGGCGAAGGTTCAGCATTTT
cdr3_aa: CASSLDGSAKVQHF

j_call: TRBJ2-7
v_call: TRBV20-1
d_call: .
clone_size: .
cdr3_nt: TGCAGTGCGGCCGATAGCTACGAGCAGTACTTC
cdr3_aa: CSAADSYEQYF

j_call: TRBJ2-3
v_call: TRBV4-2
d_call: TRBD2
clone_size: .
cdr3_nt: TGTGCCAGCAGCCAAGAGACTAGCGATACGCAGTATTTT
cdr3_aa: CASSQETSDTQYF

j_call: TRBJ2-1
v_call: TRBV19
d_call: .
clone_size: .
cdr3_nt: TGTGCCAGTAGTAAAAGCTCCTACAATGAGCAGTTCTTC
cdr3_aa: CASSKSSYNEQFF

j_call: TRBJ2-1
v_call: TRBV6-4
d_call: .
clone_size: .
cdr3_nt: TGTGCCAGCAGTCGCGACAGGTACAATGAGCAGTTCTTC
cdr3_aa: CASSRDRYNEQFF

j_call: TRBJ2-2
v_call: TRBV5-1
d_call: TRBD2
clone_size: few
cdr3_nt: TGCGCCAGCAGCTTGGAACGGACTAGTATCGGGGAGCTGTTTTTT
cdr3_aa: CASSLERTSIGELFF

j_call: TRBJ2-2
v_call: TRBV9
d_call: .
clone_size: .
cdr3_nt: TGTGCCAGCAGCCCCACTAGCCGGGGCACCGGGGAGCTGTTTTTT
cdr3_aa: CASSPTSRGTGELFF

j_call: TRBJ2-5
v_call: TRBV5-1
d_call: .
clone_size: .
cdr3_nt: TGCGCCAGCAGCCCCTTGGAGGAGGCCCCAGGGACCCAGTACTTC
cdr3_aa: CASSPLEEAPGTQYF

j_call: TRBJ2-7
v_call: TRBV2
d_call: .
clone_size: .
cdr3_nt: TGTGCCAGCAGTTATCCGGGAGAGCAGTACTTC
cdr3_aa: CASSYPGEQYF

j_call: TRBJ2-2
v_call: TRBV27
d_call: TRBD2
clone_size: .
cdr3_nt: TGTGCCACCACTAGCGGGAGACCCGGGGAGCTGTTTTTT
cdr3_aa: CATTSGRPGELFF

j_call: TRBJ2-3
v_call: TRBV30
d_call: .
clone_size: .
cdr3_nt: TGTGCCTGGAGTGTACTTTCGGCAGATACGCAGTATTTT
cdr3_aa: CAWSVLSADTQYF

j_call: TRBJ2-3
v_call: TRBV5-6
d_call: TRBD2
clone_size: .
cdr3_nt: TGTGCCAGCAGACCCCCGGGACTAGCGACGCCAGATACGCAGTATTTT
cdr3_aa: CASRPPGLATPDTQYF

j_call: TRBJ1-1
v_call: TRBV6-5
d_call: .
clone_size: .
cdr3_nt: TGTGCCAGCAGTTACGGGGAGAACACTGAAGCTTTCTTT
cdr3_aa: CASSYGENTEAFF

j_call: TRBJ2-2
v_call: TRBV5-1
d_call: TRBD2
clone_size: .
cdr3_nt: TGCGCCAGCAGCCAAGGGACTAGCGCGAACACCGGGGAGCTGTTTTTT
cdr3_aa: CASSQGTSANTGELFF

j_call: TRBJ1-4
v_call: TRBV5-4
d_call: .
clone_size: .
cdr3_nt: TGTGCCAGCAGCTTGTATAGGGACGCAGGGGAAAAACTGTTTTTT
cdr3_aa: CASSLYRDAGEKLFF

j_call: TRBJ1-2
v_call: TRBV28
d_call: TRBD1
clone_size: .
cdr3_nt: TGTGCCAGCAGACCGACCGGGACAGGCAACTATGGCTACACCTTC
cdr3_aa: CASRPTGTGNYGYTF

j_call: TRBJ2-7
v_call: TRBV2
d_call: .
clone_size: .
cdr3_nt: TGTGCCAGCCGTAGGGAGGACTCGTCCTACGAGCAGTACTTC
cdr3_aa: CASRREDSSYEQYF

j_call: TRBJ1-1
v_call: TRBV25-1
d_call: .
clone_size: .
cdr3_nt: TGTGCCAGCAGTGAATCCCCAGCCGAAGCTTTCTTT
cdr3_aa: CASSESPAEAFF

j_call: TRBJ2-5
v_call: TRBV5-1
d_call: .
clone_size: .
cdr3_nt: TGCGCCAGCAGCCCACGGCCGGGGGTGGGAGAGACCCAGTACTTC
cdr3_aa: CASSPRPGVGETQYF

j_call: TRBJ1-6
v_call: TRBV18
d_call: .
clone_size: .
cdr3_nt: TGTGCCAGCTCCACTACGGCCCCGGGGAATTCACCCCTCCACTTT
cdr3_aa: CASSTTAPGNSPLHF

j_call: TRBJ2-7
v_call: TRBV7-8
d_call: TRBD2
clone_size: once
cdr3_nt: TGTGCCAGCAGCGGGGGAGCGGGAGTCGAATCCTACGAGCAGTACTTC
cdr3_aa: CASSGGAGVESYEQYF

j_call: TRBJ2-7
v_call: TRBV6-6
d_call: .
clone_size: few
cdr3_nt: TGTGCCAGCCGCGGGCAGGCGGTGTTAAGCTCCTACGAGCAGTACTTC
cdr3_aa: CASRGQAVLSSYEQYF

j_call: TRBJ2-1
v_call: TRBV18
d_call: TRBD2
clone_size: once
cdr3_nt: TGTGCCAGCTCACCGAAACTAGCGGGAGGTACAAATGAGCAGTTCTTC
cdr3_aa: CASSPKLAGGTNEQFF

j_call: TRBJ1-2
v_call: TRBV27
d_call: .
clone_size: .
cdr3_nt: TGTGCCAGCAGTTTAAACGGACAGCCTGCTTGGGGCTACACCTTC
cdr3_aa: CASSLNGQPAWGYTF

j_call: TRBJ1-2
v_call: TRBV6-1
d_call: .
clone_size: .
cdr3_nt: TGTGCCAGCAGTGAAGTGTACCCGCCCCGAGACTATGGCTACACCTTC
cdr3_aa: CASSEVYPPRDYGYTF

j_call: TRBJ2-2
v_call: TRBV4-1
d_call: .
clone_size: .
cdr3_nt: TGCGCCAGCAGCCAAGGGCCTACGGACACCGGGGAGCTGTTTTTT
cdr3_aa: CASSQGPTDTGELFF

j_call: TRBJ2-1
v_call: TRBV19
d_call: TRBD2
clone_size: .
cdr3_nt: TGTGCCAGTAGGACGGGGGGACCCTGGGATGAGCAGTTCTTC
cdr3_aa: CASRTGGPWDEQFF

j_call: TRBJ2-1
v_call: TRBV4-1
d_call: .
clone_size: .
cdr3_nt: TGCGCCAGCAGCCAAGCTACCGGGCGTCAGCTCGGTGAGCAGTTCTTC
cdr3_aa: CASSQATGRQLGEQFF

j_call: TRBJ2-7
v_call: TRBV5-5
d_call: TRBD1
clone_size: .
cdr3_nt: TGTGCCAGCAGCTCAACAGGGGGTTACTACGAGCAGTACTTC
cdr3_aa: CASSSTGGYYEQYF

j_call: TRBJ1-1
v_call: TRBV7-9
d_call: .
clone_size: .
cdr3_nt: TGTGCCAGCAGCTTTACCCGAGACACTGAAGCTTTCTTT
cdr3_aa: CASSFTRDTEAFF

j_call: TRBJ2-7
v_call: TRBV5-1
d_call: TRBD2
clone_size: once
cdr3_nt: TGCGCCAGCAGTCTAGCGGGAGTCTCCGAGCAGTACTTC
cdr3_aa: CASSLAGVSEQYF

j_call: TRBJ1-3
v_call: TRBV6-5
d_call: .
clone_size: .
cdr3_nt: TGTGCCAGCAGCAGATACGGAGGAAACACCATATATTTT
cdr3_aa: CASSRYGGNTIYF

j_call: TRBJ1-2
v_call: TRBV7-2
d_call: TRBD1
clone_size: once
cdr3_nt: TGTGCCAGCACCACAACAGGGGTGAATCCTAACTATGGCTACACCTTC
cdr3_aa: CASTTTGVNPNYGYTF

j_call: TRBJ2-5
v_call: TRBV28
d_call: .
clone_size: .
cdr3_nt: TGTGCCAGCACCTCCCCCCCGGGCCCTGTAACAGGCCGGGAGACCCAGTACTTC
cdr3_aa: CASTSPPGPVTGRETQYF

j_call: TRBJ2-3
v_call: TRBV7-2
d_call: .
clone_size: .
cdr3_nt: TGTGCCAGCAGCTTAGGGGGGAAGCGAACGCAGTATTTT
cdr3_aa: CASSLGGKRTQYF

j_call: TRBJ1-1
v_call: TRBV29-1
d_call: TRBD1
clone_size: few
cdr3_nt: TGCAGCGTTGTAAGGGACAGATTGAACACTGAAGCTTTCTTT
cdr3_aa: CSVVRDRLNTEAFF

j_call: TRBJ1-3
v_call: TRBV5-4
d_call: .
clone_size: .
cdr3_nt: TGTGCCAGCAGCTTGGGGGCTCAAAGCTCTGGAAACACCATATATTTT
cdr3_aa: CASSLGAQSSGNTIYF

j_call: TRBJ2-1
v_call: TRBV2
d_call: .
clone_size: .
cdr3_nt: TGTGCCAGCCCCAGGAAGAGTGGCAATGAGCAGTTCTTC
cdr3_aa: CASPRKSGNEQFF

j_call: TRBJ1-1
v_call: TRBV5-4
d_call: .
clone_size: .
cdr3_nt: TGTGCCAGCAGCCCAAACCGGGGAGGGATCATGAACACTGAAGCTTTCTTT
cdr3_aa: CASSPNRGGIMNTEAFF

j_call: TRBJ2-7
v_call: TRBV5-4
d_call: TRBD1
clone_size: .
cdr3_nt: TGTGCCAGCAGCTTGGCGGGTCAGGGGGCCTACGAGCAGTACTTC
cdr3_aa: CASSLAGQGAYEQYF

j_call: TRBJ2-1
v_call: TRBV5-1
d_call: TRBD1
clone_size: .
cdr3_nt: TGCGCCAGCAGCATGCGGGACAGGGGATTCGTCAACAATGAGCAGTTCTTC
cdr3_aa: CASSMRDRGFVNNEQFF

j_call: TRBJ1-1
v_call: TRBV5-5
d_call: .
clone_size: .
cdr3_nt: TGTGCCAGCAGCTTTATCGGCACTGAAGCTTTCTTT
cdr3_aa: CASSFIGTEAFF

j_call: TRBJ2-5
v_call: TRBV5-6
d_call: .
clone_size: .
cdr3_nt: TGTGCCAGCAGCTTAGGGACCCGCAGGGAGACCCAGTACTTC
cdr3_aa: CASSLGTRRETQYF

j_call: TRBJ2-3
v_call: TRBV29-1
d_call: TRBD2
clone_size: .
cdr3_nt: TGCAGCGTTGGGCGGGAGGCTAGCCTCGCAGATACGCAGTATTTT
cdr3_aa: CSVGREASLADTQYF

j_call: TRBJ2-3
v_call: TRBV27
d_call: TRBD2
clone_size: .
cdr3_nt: TGTGCCAGCAGTTTATTAGCGGGGGGGAACACAGATACGCAGTATTTT
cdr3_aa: CASSLLAGGNTDTQYF